This T cell receptor beta chain was recorded in a study of T cell responses to AZD1222 COVID-19 vaccine. Study background: Recipients boosted at about 4 weeks or about 12 weeks are pooled.

CDR1 and CDR2 (germline): MNHEY, SVGEGT. V was trimmed by 6 bases and J by 3 bases, leaving 9 bases between them. The length of the CDR3 is 12 residues. Method: immunoSEQ multiplex PCR; TCRdb's copy keeps in-frame clones and lacks some. In the table there are 180,000 or so clones, 85% to 95% of which are singletons. This sequence joins TRBV6-2 or TRBV6-3 and TRBJ2-7, with TRBD2 as a possible D gene (6 bases). The sample consisted of peripheral blood, taken on day 0 of AZD1222 vaccination. The sequence came from an adult in good health. The chain's CDR3 is CASSEDYYEQYF. The DNA of the CDR3 is TGTGCCAGCAGCGAGGACTACTACGAGCAGTACTTC.